This TCR beta chain came from a study of PD-L1 blockade in urothelial cancer (TCRdb year 2017). About the full investigation: Every patient began therapy in 2014 and was given atezolizumab 1,200 mg intravenously every 3 weeks. About 90% of the roughly 29 patients were identified as males with urothelial cancer of bladder origin, and a prior smoking history was reported by 18 of 29 patients. An ECOG performance status of 0 or 1 was recorded for the patients, and 0 to 3 prior chemotherapy regimens had been received by the patients. Blood samples were analyzed at two time points: 3 weeks after treatment start (second dose) and 6 weeks after treatment start. Blood samples gave median yields of approximately 130,000 T cells and tens of thousands of unique TCRs, along with a median clonality of 0.080. Somatic, immune and clinical correlates of response to PD-L1 blockade with atezolizumab in urothelial cancer were the focus of an exploratory multi-omic analysis. Pretreatment tumor samples, along with matched peripheral blood serially collected before and after atezolizumab treatment, were subjected to TCR sequencing. Durable clinical benefit was defined as progression-free survival longer than 6 months, and TCR features were also tested against progression-free and overall survival. In the same patients who had TCR sequencing, pretreatment tumors also underwent whole exome sequencing and RNA sequencing. Nine patients reached durable clinical benefit, while 15 to 20 patients did not. Pretreatment blood TCR-seq was available for about 28 patients, at least one posttreatment blood collection was obtained for around 25 patients, and tumor TCR-seq was available for around 25 patients.

Reading from cysteine to phenylalanine, the CDR3 counts 16 amino acids. Only the CDR3 part of the read is kept: 48 bases, read in frame from the first base. CDR1 and CDR2 are drawn from the germline V gene: MGHRA, YSYEKL. Compared with germline, V lacks 3 bases and J lacks 1 base; bases without a gene match: 5. In the paper's terms, the time point label means: pretreatment peripheral blood. A cohort of around 29 patients with locally advanced or metastatic urothelial carcinoma, treated at Memorial Sloan Kettering on a trial protocol, was included. Peripheral blood mononuclear cells were collected pretreatment and during treatment, with between 1 and 8 total time points obtained per patient. The Qiagen DNeasy Blood extraction kit was used to purify genomic DNA from total PBMCs and from tumor samples. PBMCs were collected pretreatment and during treatment, and were isolated and stored as previously described.

A remark on this clone: Its specific antigen is unknown. No much larger clone is present one base from it, and per-base qualities are unavailable.

General conclusions and limits of the study: Because of the small sample size (n ≈ 31) and the many exploratory analyses performed, the results are intended to be regarded as hypothesis-generating. A pretreatment peripheral blood TCR clonality below the median was linked to improved progression-free and overall survival. At 3 weeks after the start of treatment, tumor-associated TCR clones in peripheral blood had expanded more in patients with durable benefit (n of about 22, p = 0.022).

Synthetic TCR analog templates were spiked into each PCR so that absolute template abundance could be estimated from read counts. Using the immunoSEQ assay, TCRbeta CDR3 regions were amplified from genomic DNA with bias-controlled V and J gene primers. Sequencing of rearranged TCRbeta segments was done at approximately 20X coverage. The authors' pipeline ran thus. Clustering was used to correct sequencing errors, and CDR3s were annotated against IMGT so that V, D and J genes could be assigned. Downstream analyses used only productive TCRbeta rearrangements and left out out-of-frame or stop-codon sequences. Clonality was calculated as one minus the Shannon entropy normalized by the log of the number of unique productive sequences. Fisher's exact test with Benjamini-Hochberg correction, using a cutoff of adjusted p below 0.01, was how clones that differed between time points or between blood and tumor were identified. The source is immuneACCESS, and TCRdb retained only in-frame sequences with V and J called. Part of the clones is not carried over; for the studies checked, unresolved V genes explain less than half of this, and the remainder is unexplained. From that table come the V and J calls and clone size; the DNA was used to work out D and trimming. The sample table holds some 65,000 clones, of which 81% were seen once. Under 3.5% of the sample rests with the top ten.

The V and J segments used are TRBV4-1 and TRBJ2-3; 9 central nucleotides agree with TRBD2. Sequences were derived from PBMCs, sampled around atezolizumab (anti-PD-L1) treatment. The receptor was isolated from a man between 65 and 80 years old with urothelial cancer. The nucleotides are TGCGCCAGCAGCCACTACGGACTAGCGCGCACAGATACGCAGTATTTT. It translates to CASSHYGLARTDTQYF.